These 8 T cell receptor beta chains were sequenced from one sample in a study of blood T cell repertoires in COVID-19. Data came from immunoSEQ multiplex PCR; TCRdb stores just in-frame clones and leaves some out. The table has approximately 240,000 clones, around 83% seen once; the top ten hold around 1.5%. The sequenced material came from peripheral blood. Source of these receptors: a woman aged 40 to 49 who had recovered from COVID-19.

This chain links TRBV7-8 with TRBJ1-6; 9 bases align to TRBD1. Germline CDR1 SGHVS, CDR2 FQNEAQ. The CDR3 runs 15 residues. Trimming removed 5 bases from V and 5 bases from J; junction bases left unmatched: 4. The CDR3 region is CASSRGQGNNSPLHF. CDR3 coding DNA: TGTGCCAGCAGCCGAGGACAGGGGAATAATTCACCCCTCCACTTT.

The rearrangement uses TRBV18 and TRBJ1-6; the D is unclear. Germline loops: CDR1 KGHSH, CDR2 LQKENI. The CDR3 runs to 16 residues. Trimming stripped 3 bases from V and 0 bases from J, with 9 bases between. The CDR3 DNA follows: TGTGCCAGCTCACCTAACCCGAGCTCCTATAATTCACCCCTCCACTTT. Its translation is CASSPNPSSYNSPLHF. The whole variable domain, remainder taken from reference TRBV18 and TRBJ1-6, is NAGVMQNPRHLVRRRGQEARLRCSPMKGHSHVYWYRQLPEEGLKFMVYLQKENIIDESGMPKERFSAEFPKEGPSILRIQQVVRGDSAAYFCASSPNPSSYNSPLHFGNGTRLTVT.

The V gene is TRBV27, the J gene TRBJ2-5, with 9 bases matching TRBD2. J was trimmed by 4 bases and V by 0 bases; bases with no gene match: 6. The germline CDR1 and CDR2 sequences are MNHEY and SMNVEV (reference sequence). The CDR3 has 16 residues. CDR3 region: CASSLSGGGAVETQYF. The CDR3 bases are TGTGCCAGCAGTTTATCGGGCGGGGGGGCCGTAGAGACCCAGTACTTC.

The chain joins TRBV5-8 to TRBJ2-5; 7 positions agree with TRBD1. Germline CDR1 SGHTS, CDR2 YDEGEE. This CDR3 spans 15 amino acids. V lost 4 bases to trimming and J lost 4 bases; unmatched junction nucleotides: 10. The CDR3 nucleotides read TGTGCCAGCAGCGAGGGGACAGAGGACGGAGAGACCCAGTACTTC. Translated, it gives CASSEGTEDGETQYF.

The gene calls are TRBV5-5 and TRBJ2-6; D might be TRBD1 (5 bases). Germline CDR1 and CDR2: SGHKS and YYEKEE (reference sequence). CDR3 length equals 15 residues. Trimming stripped 4 bases from V and 2 bases from J, with 10 bases between. CDR3 protein: CASSEPQAGANVLTF. In DNA, the CDR3 is TGTGCCAGCAGCGAACCACAGGCTGGGGCCAACGTCCTGACTTTC.

The chain employs TRBV10-1 and TRBJ1-1; TRBD1 might be the D (6 bases). This CDR3 contains 14 residues. Trimming shortened V by 3 bases and J by 1 base, and 9 bases separated the two germline ends. CDR1 is WNHNN and CDR2 is SYGVQD in the germline V gene (reference sequence). CDR3 nucleotide sequence: TGCGCCAGCAGTGATGGGGGGGCGAACACTGAAGCTTTCTTT. Its translation is CASSDGGANTEAFF.

This chain connects TRBV6-5 to TRBJ1-6; maybe TRBD1 (5 bases). V was shortened by 4 bases and J by 5 bases, with 12 bases between the two germline ends. The CDR3 covers 15 residues. Germline V gene lookup returns CDR1 MNHEY and CDR2 SVGAGI. The CDR3 sequence: CASSLGGFDNSPLHF. CDR3 coding DNA: TGTGCCAGCAGTTTGGGGGGTTTCGATAATTCACCCCTCCACTTT.

This clone came up a few times. The rearrangement joins TRBV24-1 to TRBJ2-7, with a possible D match to TRBD1 (5 bases). This CDR3 region has 13 residues. Between the trimmed V and J ends, which lost 6 bases and 2 bases, there was a span of 10 bases. Germline loops: CDR1 KGHDR, CDR2 SFDVKD. This CDR3 reads CATSRAGTYEQYF. DNA for the CDR3: TGTGCCACCAGTCGGGCAGGGACCTACGAGCAGTACTTC.